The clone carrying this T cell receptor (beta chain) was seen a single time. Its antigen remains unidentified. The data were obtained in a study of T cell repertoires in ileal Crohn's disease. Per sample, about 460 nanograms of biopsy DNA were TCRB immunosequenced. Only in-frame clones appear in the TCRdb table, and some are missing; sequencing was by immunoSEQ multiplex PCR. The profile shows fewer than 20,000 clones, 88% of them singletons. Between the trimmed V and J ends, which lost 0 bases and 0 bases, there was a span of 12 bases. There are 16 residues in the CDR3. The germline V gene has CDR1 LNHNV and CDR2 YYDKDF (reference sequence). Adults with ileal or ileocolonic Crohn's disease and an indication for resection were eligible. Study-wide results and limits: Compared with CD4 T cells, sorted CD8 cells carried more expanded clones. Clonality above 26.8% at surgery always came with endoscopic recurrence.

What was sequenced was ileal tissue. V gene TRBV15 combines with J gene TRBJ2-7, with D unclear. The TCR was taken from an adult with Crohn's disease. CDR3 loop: CATSRDVPSSSYEQYF. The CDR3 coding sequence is TGTGCCACCAGCAGAGATGTCCCTAGTAGCTCCTACGAGCAGTACTTC.